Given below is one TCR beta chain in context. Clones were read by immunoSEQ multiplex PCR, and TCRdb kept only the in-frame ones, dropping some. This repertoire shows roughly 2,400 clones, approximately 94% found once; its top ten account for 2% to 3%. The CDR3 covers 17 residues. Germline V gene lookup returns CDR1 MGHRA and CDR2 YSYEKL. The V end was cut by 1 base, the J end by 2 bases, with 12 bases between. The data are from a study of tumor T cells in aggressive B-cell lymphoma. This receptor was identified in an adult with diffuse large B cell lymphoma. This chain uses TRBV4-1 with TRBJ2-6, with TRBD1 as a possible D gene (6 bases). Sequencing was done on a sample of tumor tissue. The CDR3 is CASSQGDRMPGANVLTF. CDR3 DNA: TGCGCCAGCAGCCAAGGCGACAGGATGCCTGGGGCCAACGTCCTGACTTTC.